This TCR beta chain was profiled in a study of regulatory T cells. Whole-study results and caveats: Compared with controls, patient regulatory T-cell samples yielded roughly tenfold fewer unique productive reads. Compared with autologous conventional CD4+ cells and control regulatory cells, CD3G-deficient regulatory T cells showed reduced diversity.

Between the trimmed V and J ends, which lost 3 bases and 2 bases, there was a span of 13 bases. This CDR3 has 15 residues. Germline lookup yields CDR1 SGHRS and CDR2 YFSETQ. CD4+ cells were sorted into CD25-high CD127-low regulatory cells and CD25-low CD127-high conventional cells. The primer mix had 52 TRBV and 13 TRBJ primers. TCRdb's table, derived via immunoSEQ multiplex PCR, lists solely in-frame clones and lacks some. Of around 2,200 clones in the sample, around 93% are singletons; the top ten hold around 2.7%. Of note for this clone: The target antigen is unknown.

The specimen was CD4+ Tregs sorted from blood. This TCR was sampled from a child under 18 with CD3G deficiency. This sequence joins TRBV5-1 and TRBJ2-3; D is possibly TRBD2 (6 bases). The CDR3 DNA sequence: TGCGCCAGCAGCTCCGGACGGGGACTCACAGATACGCAGTATTTT. It translates to CASSSGRGLTDTQYF.